The source of this TCR beta chain is a study of blood T cell repertoires in COVID-19 (dated by TCRdb to the early 2020s). The study in broad terms: Samples from collaborators originated in the United States, Italy and Spain and spanned both the acute and convalescent phases of COVID-19. The prospective study material was composed of cDNA or gDNA derived from T cells, B-cell-depleted T cells, or PBMCs. The sample metadata nearly always contained a de-identified subject ID, COVID-19 status, age in years and sex. The samples were drawn from the first 160 participants of the ongoing ImmuneRACE study and from 950 to 1,500 subjects provided by 6 global collaborators. HLA class I and class II types, where available, came from metadata supplied by the sample provider rather than from assay-based typing. Subjects who had been exposed to COVID-19, were actively infected with it, or had recovered from it provided the deeply sampled blood TCRbeta repertoires that made up the dataset. The repertoires were released in a freely available public database intended as a resource for research on the immune response to SARS-CoV-2. General study outcomes and caveats: Clinical and demographic metadata were provided uncurated, with the amount varying by source and participant.

Each collaborating institution followed its own protocols to collect whole blood in K2EDTA tubes. For TCRbeta analysis, collaborators shipped samples as frozen whole blood, isolated PBMCs, or DNA extracted from either of those sample types. TCRbeta CDR3 regions were amplified from genomic DNA by means of the immunoSEQ Assay, a bias-controlled multiplex PCR. Per the original workflow: Within the assay, amplification of reference gene primers was used to estimate how many nucleated cells each sample contained. To quantify the absolute abundance of each unique TCRbeta CDR3 rearrangement, sequence reads were collapsed and filtered. For each sample, productive Simpson clonality was calculated as the square root of Simpson's diversity index across productive rearrangements. TCRdb took over this immuneACCESS table, retaining in-frame rearrangements with V and J assigned. Such tables are incomplete; in checked studies, under half of the missing clones stem from an unresolved V gene, and the remainder is unexplained. That table furnishes V, J and clone size, whereas the DNA furnished D and trimming. The sample table shows more than 150,000 clones, and 75% to 90% are seen once. Approximately 2.3% of the sample belongs to the ten largest clones.

The CDR3 runs 15 residues from the cysteine to the phenylalanine. Just CDR3 DNA is preserved here, 45 bases in frame from base 1. The germline V gene supplies CDR1 SGHRS and CDR2 YFSETQ. Germline trimming amounts to 3 bases on V and 1 base on J, with 3 as the count of junction bases outside the gene matches. This clone occurred once. What antigen it recognizes has not been identified. Qualities for individual bases were not recorded, and no much larger clone is one base off. Sequencing was performed on peripheral blood. This chain joins TRBV5-1 to TRBJ2-3; TRBD1 agrees with 9 junctional bases. This TCR was sampled from a woman in her 70s with acute or convalescent COVID-19. The CDR3 protein: CASSSGTGRTDTQYF. Here is the DNA: TGCGCCAGCAGCTCTGGGACAGGGCGCACAGATACGCAGTATTTT.